Listed below are T cell receptor beta chains from one sample, sequenced in a study of vaccination effects on CD4 cells after COVID-19. Sequencing was performed with immunoSEQ multiplex PCR; in TCRdb, only in-frame clones are kept and a portion is missing. The table shows approximately 70,000 clones, with roughly 73% occurring only once. No antigen has been identified for these receptors. The sample in question was CD4+ T cells from PBMCs cultured with HIV peptides, obtained before COVID-19 vaccination. The receptors were gathered from a human donor who had a prior SARS-CoV-2 infection. CDR3s include the opening cysteine and the closing phenylalanine or tryptophan. D genes are given only for firm matches. Where a row states a size, it is once, few, many or the class of an expanded clone; other rows omit it.

abundance,j_gene,d_gene,v_gene,len,CDR3nt,CDR3aa
NA,TRBJ2-1,NA,TRBV20-1,11,TGCAGCGGCTACAGGGACAATGAGCAGTTCTTC,CSGYRDNEQFF
few,TRBJ2-3,NA,TRBV5-6,17,TGTGCCAGCAGCCCCCTGTATCGCAGGGATTTCACAGATACGCAGTATTTT,CASSPLYRRDFTDTQYF
few,TRBJ1-6,NA,TRBV5-4,12,TGTGCCAGCAGCCAGGAGAGACAGGCCCTCCACTTT,CASSQERQALHF
NA,TRBJ2-4,NA,TRBV7-2,14,TGTGCCAGCAGCTTAGTGCAGCGGTTTTCTATTCAGTACTTC,CASSLVQRFSIQYF
few,TRBJ2-1,NA,TRBV5-1,16,TGCGCCAGCAGCTTGAGGGGTTGGGACTCCAACAATGAGCAGTTCTTC,CASSLRGWDSNNEQFF
NA,TRBJ2-1,TRBD2,TRBV10-3,15,TGTGCCATCAGTGAGTCCAGCGGGGCATACAATGAGCAGTTCTTC,CAISESSGAYNEQFF
few,TRBJ1-1,NA,TRBV7-9,12,TGTGCCAGCAGCTTTTGGGGGGGAGAAGCTTTCTTT,CASSFWGGEAFF
NA,TRBJ2-1,TRBD1,TRBV7-2,14,TGTGCCAGCAGCCCGCGCGGACAGGGTTTGGAGCAGTTCTTC,CASSPRGQGLEQFF
NA,TRBJ1-1,NA,TRBV12-3/TRBV12-4,13,TGTGCCAGCAGTTTCTTGGAGAGTGGTCGGGCTTTCTTT,CASSFLESGRAFF
NA,TRBJ1-6,NA,TRBV7-2,15,TGTGCCAGCAGCCCCCGAAGGGGAGGCAATTCACCCCTCCACTTT,CASSPRRGGNSPLHF
NA,TRBJ2-7,NA,TRBV7-9,15,TGTGCCAGCAGCTTAGCCAGTTTCGAATTCTACGAGCAGTACTTC,CASSLASFEFYEQYF
NA,TRBJ2-1,NA,TRBV5-4,14,TGTGCCAGCAGCTTGTGGGGCGGGGAAGGTGAGCAGTTCTTC,CASSLWGGEGEQFF
NA,TRBJ2-3,NA,TRBV2,15,TGTGCCAGCAGTGCCGGACAGAAGAGCACAGATACGCAGTATTTT,CASSAGQKSTDTQYF
NA,TRBJ2-3,NA,TRBV7-9,15,TGTGCCAGCAGCTTGGGACTTCCCGGCACAGATACGCAGTATTTT,CASSLGLPGTDTQYF
NA,TRBJ2-7,TRBD2,TRBV2,14,TGTGCCAGCAGCGATAGCGGGATCTACTACGAGCAGTACTTC,CASSDSGIYYEQYF
once,TRBJ1-4,NA,TRBV3-1/TRBV3-2,15,TGTGCCAGCAGCCAAGACGAAAGACTGGGGGAAAAACTGTTTTTT,CASSQDERLGEKLFF
NA,TRBJ1-2,TRBD1,TRBV6-4,14,TGTGCCAGCAGTGAAAGGACAGGGGACTACGGCTACACCTTC,CASSERTGDYGYTF
NA,TRBJ2-7,TRBD1,TRBV5-1,15,TGCGCCAGCAGCCAAGGGACAGGCGCTACCTACGAGCAGTACTTC,CASSQGTGATYEQYF
NA,TRBJ2-1,TRBD2,TRBV9,16,TGTGCCAGCAGCGTAGCCGGGACTAGCGGGGGTAATGAGCAGTTCTTC,CASSVAGTSGGNEQFF
NA,TRBJ1-1,TRBD1,TRBV5-4,18,TGTGCCAGCAGCTTGGAGGGCGACAGGGCGCGGGGAGGCACTGAAGCTTTCTTT,CASSLEGDRARGGTEAFF
NA,TRBJ2-7,TRBD2,TRBV6-5,15,TGTGCCAGCGGGGCGGGAGGCACTTCCTCCTACGAGCAGTACTTC,CASGAGGTSSYEQYF
once,TRBJ1-1,NA,TRBV7-2,15,TGTGCCAGCAGCTTAGGATTTGTGGGTAACACTGAAGCTTTCTTT,CASSLGFVGNTEAFF
once,TRBJ2-5,TRBD2,TRBV7-6,18,TGTGCCAGCAGCTTAGAGCTTAGGACTAGCGGGGGGCCTGAGACCCAGTACTTC,CASSLELRTSGGPETQYF
NA,TRBJ2-3,NA,TRBV9,17,TGTGCCAGCAGCGTAGAGGGGGGGGCCGCAGTCACAGATACGCAGTATTTT,CASSVEGGAAVTDTQYF